Included here is one T cell receptor (beta chain) sequence, with context. Its specificity is unknown. The data were taken from a study of cytomegalovirus exposure and HLA in healthy donors. General study points: According to the study, 180 or so TCR beta chains were cytomegalovirus-associated.

V was clipped by 0 bases and J by 11 bases, with 16 bases between them. The CDR3 is 14 residues long. The germline V gene encodes CDR1 SNHLY and CDR2 FYNNEI. Clones were read by immunoSEQ multiplex PCR, and TCRdb kept only the in-frame ones, dropping some. The sample yields some 260,000 clones, roughly 87% seen once. Sequencing input: PBMCs. This clonotype was sampled from a man between 18 and 29 years old in good health and CMV-seropositive. The J gene is TRBJ1-2, the V gene TRBV2; D ambiguous. CDR3 sequence: CASSEALWATGYTF. CDR3 DNA: TGTGCCAGCAGTGAAGCGCTTTGGGCGACCGGTTACACCTTC.